The rows below give T cell receptor beta chains drawn from one sample of a study of CDR3 diversity in severe acne. TCRdb recomputed calls from the PCR reads with MiXCR, one row per CDR3 protein. Among over 70,000 distinct CDR3 sequences, approximately 51% were seen once, and the ten largest hold around 15%. The sample was blood. The receptors originated from a male donor in good health, without acne. Each CDR3 is given with its conserved first and last residue. A D gene is named only where the DNA matches it firmly. A row's size may be missing; if present it is once, few, many or a size class.

cdr3_nt,cdr3_aa,d_call,v_call,j_call,clone_size
TGCGCCAGCAGCTTAGCCGGGAGCCTGAACACTGAAGCTTTCTTT,CASSLAGSLNTEAFF,-,TRBV5-1,TRBJ1-1,few
TGTGCCAGCAGCTTAGTGTTGGGTTCGGAGCAGTACTTC,CASSLVLGSEQYF,-,TRBV7-9,TRBJ2-7,few
TGTGCCAGCACGGGACAGGGCTCCGGGGCCAACGTCCTGACTTTC,CASTGQGSGANVLTF,TRBD1,TRBV9,TRBJ2-6,once
TGTGCCAGCAGCTTAAGCGGAAACCAAGAGACCCAGTACTTC,CASSLSGNQETQYF,-,TRBV7-2,TRBJ2-5,-
TGTGCCAGCAGCTTAGCGCCCAGGCGCTCCTACGAGCAGTACTTC,CASSLAPRRSYEQYF,-,TRBV7-8,TRBJ2-7,-
TGTGCCAGCAGCTTAGGGTCGGGGGTCTCCTACGAGCAGTACTTC,CASSLGSGVSYEQYF,-,TRBV7-9,TRBJ2-7,many
TGTGCCAGCAGGACTAGCGGTGACAATGAGCAGTTCTTC,CASRTSGDNEQFF,TRBD2,TRBV6-4,TRBJ2-1,-
TGTGCCAGTAGTCCCCGGGGACAATATAGCAATCAGCCCCAGCATTTT,CASSPRGQYSNQPQHF,-,TRBV19,TRBJ1-5,-
TGTGCCAGCAGCCCCTGGAGGGACAGTACCTTGAACACTGAAGCTTTCTTT,CASSPWRDSTLNTEAFF,TRBD1,TRBV14,TRBJ1-1,-
TGCAGTGCTATCTCCCTAGCGGGAGGGCCCTACAATGAGCAGTTCTTC,CSAISLAGGPYNEQFF,TRBD2,TRBV20-1,TRBJ2-1,-
TGCGCCAGCAGCTTGGCGGGCAACTCCTACGAGCAGTACTTC,CASSLAGNSYEQYF,-,TRBV5-1,TRBJ2-7,few
TGTGCCAGCACCACCCGGCAGAACACCGGGGAGCTGTTTTTT,CASTTRQNTGELFF,-,TRBV6-5,TRBJ2-2,many
TGTGCCAGCAGTTTCCGCAGGGGGAGAAATGATTTGCAGCCCCAGCATTTT,CASSFRRGRNDLQPQHF,TRBD1,TRBV28,TRBJ1-5,-
TGTGCCCGAACCTGGTTAGCGGGAGAGTACGAGCAGTACTTC,CARTWLAGEYEQYF,TRBD2,TRBV2,TRBJ2-7,-
TGTGCCAGCAGCCAAGGACAGGGGCCCGGGGAGCTGTTTTTT,CASSQGQGPGELFF,TRBD1,TRBV7-6,TRBJ2-2,-
TGTGCCAGCAGGATACAGGGGGCGGGCTATGGCTACACCTTC,CASRIQGAGYGYTF,TRBD1,TRBV6-1,TRBJ1-2,-
TGTGCCAGCAGCGACCAACTAGCGGGGGGGCGGAATGAGCAGTTCTTC,CASSDQLAGGRNEQFF,TRBD2,TRBV9,TRBJ2-1,-
TGTGCCAGCAGATCGCCGGGACTAGCGGGGGGTTACGAGCAGTACTTC,CASRSPGLAGGYEQYF,TRBD2,TRBV6-6,TRBJ2-7,once
TGCAGTGCTAGAGACGGGGAAAGGGGGCTGCCCCTCAGCGGGGAGCCGTTTTTT,CSARDGERGLPLSGEPFF,-,TRBV20-1,TRBJ2-2,-
TGTGCCATCAGTGAGTCGACCGGCTGGAATGAGCAGTACTTC,CAISESTGWNEQYF,-,TRBV10-3,TRBJ2-7,-
TGTGCCAGCCTCCGCGGGGGACTAGCCTACGAGCAGTACTTC,CASLRGGLAYEQYF,TRBD2,TRBV9,TRBJ2-7,-
TGTGCCAGCAGTGAGGCAGGAGGCAGTCGGACCCAGTACTTC,CASSEAGGSRTQYF,-,TRBV25-1,TRBJ2-5,-
TGCAGCGGACTTATGAACACTGAAGCTTTCTTT,CSGLMNTEAFF,-,TRBV29-1,TRBJ1-1,-
TGTGCCAGCCGGGGAGACGGACGCGAGCAGTACTTC,CASRGDGREQYF,-,TRBV2,TRBJ2-7,few
TGTGCCAGCAGCTTGACAGGGGAGGGGTACGAGCAGTACTTC,CASSLTGEGYEQYF,-,TRBV7-6,TRBJ2-7,-
-,CAHPEDSSFYICSANVPNSYEQYF,-,TRBV7-3,TRBJ2-7,once
-,CSARNRHDTEAFFGQGETQYF,-,TRBV20-1,TRBJ2-5,-
TGTGCCGGCGGACAGGGGGAGAGTGAGCGGTTCTTC,CAGGQGESERFF,TRBD1,TRBV25-1,TRBJ2-1,many
TGTGCCAGCAGTGCTGGACAGGCGGTATGGGAGACCCAGTACTTC,CASSAGQAVWETQYF,TRBD1,TRBV25-1,TRBJ2-5,-
TGCAGTGCAGCCGGGACAGGGTCTTCTGGCTACACCTTC,CSAAGTGSSGYTF,TRBD1,TRBV20-1,TRBJ1-2,-
TGTGCCAGCAGCCCCCGGGGTGACAAGAACACCGGGGAGCTGTTTTTT,CASSPRGDKNTGELFF,-,TRBV9,TRBJ2-2,many
TGTGCCAGCAGCTTCCACCGAGGGAACACTGAAGCTTTCTTT,CASSFHRGNTEAFF,-,TRBV11-2,TRBJ1-1,-
TGTGCCAGCAGTGTTAGCGGGGCAAACACAGATACGCAGTATTTT,CASSVSGANTDTQYF,TRBD2,TRBV2,TRBJ2-3,-
TGTGTTATCAACACCGACTATGGCTACACCTTC,CVINTDYGYTF,-,TRBV10-3,TRBJ1-2,-
TGCAGCGTTGCCTCTATCGGAGGGCGGGATACGCAGTATTTT,CSVASIGGRDTQYF,-,TRBV29-1,TRBJ2-3,-
TGTGCCACCTGCCCGTATGAAGAGACCCAGTGCTTC,CATCPYEETQCF,-,TRBV6-5,TRBJ2-5,-
-,CASSQAAYGYTFGSGLGGELFF,-,TRBV3-1,TRBJ2-2,-
TGTGCCAGCAGTTCCTCCGGGACAGGGGGCTACGAGCAGTACTTC,CASSSSGTGGYEQYF,TRBD1,TRBV12-3/TRBV12-4,TRBJ2-7,-
TGTGCCAGTAGTATAAATCTCGCGTATGGCTGCACCTTC,CASSINLAYGCTF,-,TRBV19,TRBJ1-2,-
TGTGCCAGCGGGACTAGGCAGATTAACTATGGCTACACCATATATTTT,CASGTRQINYGYTIYF,-,TRBV6-1,TRBJ1-3,-
TGCGCCAGCAGCTTGGAACAGGGGACTTCTGAAAAACTGTTTTTT,CASSLEQGTSEKLFF,TRBD1,TRBV5-1,TRBJ1-4,-
TGTGCCAGCAGTGAGCGGGAAACATCCCCCTACGAGCAGTACTTC,CASSERETSPYEQYF,TRBD2,TRBV6-2/TRBV6-3,TRBJ2-7,many
TGCGCCAGCAGCCAAGTACTAGCGGAGGGGCGTGAGCAGTTCTTC,CASSQVLAEGREQFF,TRBD2,TRBV4-1,TRBJ2-1,-
TGTGCCAGCAGTTTTCGCTGGACGTTCCAAGGAAACACCATATATTTT,CASSFRWTFQGNTIYF,-,TRBV12-3/TRBV12-4,TRBJ1-3,few
TGTGCCAGCAGGGACAGAACCTATAATTCACCCCTCCACTTT,CASRDRTYNSPLHF,-,TRBV2,TRBJ1-6,-
TGCGCCAGCAGCGAACAGGGGAACTATGGCTACACCTTC,CASSEQGNYGYTF,TRBD1,TRBV5-1,TRBJ1-2,-
TGTGCCAGCAGCTTACTAGATTTGGGCCACGAGCAGTACTTC,CASSLLDLGHEQYF,-,TRBV7-9,TRBJ2-7,-
TGTGCCAGCGGAATACAGGGCGCGACTAACTATGGCTACACCTTC,CASGIQGATNYGYTF,-,TRBV28,TRBJ1-2,-
TGCAGTGCTATTTCTTTGGTCGGGAGGGTCTTAGAGACCCAGTACTTC,CSAISLVGRVLETQYF,TRBD2,TRBV20-1,TRBJ2-5,medium-sized
TGTGCCAGCAGTATTCAGACAGGGGATAATAATTCACCCCTCCACTTT,CASSIQTGDNNSPLHF,TRBD1,TRBV12-3/TRBV12-4,TRBJ1-6,-
TGTGCCAGCAGTTCGCGGACAGGGGCCTCCTACGAGCAGTACTTC,CASSSRTGASYEQYF,TRBD1,TRBV28,TRBJ2-7,many
TGTGCCAGCAGCGTAGAGGGCAGCAGTTCACCCCTCCACTTT,CASSVEGSSSPLHF,-,TRBV25-1,TRBJ1-6,-
TGCGCCAGCACGATGGGACAGGGGGCGCGATCTGAAAAACTGTTTTTT,CASTMGQGARSEKLFF,TRBD1,TRBV5-1,TRBJ1-4,-
TGTGCCAGCAGCTTGATGTCAGCGGGCTACGAGCAGTACTTC,CASSLMSAGYEQYF,-,TRBV11-3,TRBJ2-7,-
TGTGCCAGTAGTTACCTACGGACGACCGACCAATACGAGCAGTACTTC,CASSYLRTTDQYEQYF,-,TRBV19,TRBJ2-7,-